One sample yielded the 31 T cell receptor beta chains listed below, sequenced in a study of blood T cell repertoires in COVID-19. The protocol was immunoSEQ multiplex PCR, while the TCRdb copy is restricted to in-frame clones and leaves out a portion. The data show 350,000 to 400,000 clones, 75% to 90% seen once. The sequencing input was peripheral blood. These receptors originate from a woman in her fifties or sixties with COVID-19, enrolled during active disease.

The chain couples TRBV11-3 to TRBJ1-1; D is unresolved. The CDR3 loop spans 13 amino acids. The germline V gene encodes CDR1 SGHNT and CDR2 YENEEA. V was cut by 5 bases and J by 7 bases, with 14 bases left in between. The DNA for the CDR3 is TGTGCCAGCAGCCAGTACAGAACCGGTGAAGCTTTCTTT. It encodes CASSQYRTGEAFF.

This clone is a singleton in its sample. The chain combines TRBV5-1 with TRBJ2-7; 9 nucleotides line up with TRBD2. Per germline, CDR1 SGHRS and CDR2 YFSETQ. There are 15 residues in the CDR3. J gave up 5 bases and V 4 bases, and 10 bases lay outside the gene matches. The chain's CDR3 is CASSETGTSFDEQYF. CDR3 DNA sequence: TGCGCCAGCAGCGAAACCGGGACTAGCTTCGACGAGCAGTACTTC.

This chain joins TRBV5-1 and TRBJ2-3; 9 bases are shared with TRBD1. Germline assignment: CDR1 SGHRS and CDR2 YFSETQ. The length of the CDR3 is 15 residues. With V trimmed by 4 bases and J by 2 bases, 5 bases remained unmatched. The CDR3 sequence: CASSTGTGPTDTQYF. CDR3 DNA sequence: TGCGCCAGCAGCACCGGGACAGGGCCCACAGATACGCAGTATTTT.

CDR3 in amino acids: CASPRLTSGETQYF. The CDR3 region has the DNA TGTGCCAGCCCCCGCCTGACTAGCGGAGAGACCCAGTACTTC. The rearrangement links TRBV2 to TRBJ2-5; 9 bases match TRBD2. Trimming at V came to 8 bases and at J to 4 bases, leaving 8 bases not matched to a gene. Germline loops: CDR1 SNHLY, CDR2 FYNNEI. The CDR3 is made up of 14 amino acids.

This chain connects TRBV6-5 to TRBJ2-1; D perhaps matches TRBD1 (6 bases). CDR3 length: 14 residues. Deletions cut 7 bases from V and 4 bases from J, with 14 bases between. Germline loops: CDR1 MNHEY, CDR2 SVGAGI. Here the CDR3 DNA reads TGTGCCAGCAAGGGGTTGGGGGCTTACAATGAGCAGTTCTTC. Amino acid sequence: CASKGLGAYNEQFF.

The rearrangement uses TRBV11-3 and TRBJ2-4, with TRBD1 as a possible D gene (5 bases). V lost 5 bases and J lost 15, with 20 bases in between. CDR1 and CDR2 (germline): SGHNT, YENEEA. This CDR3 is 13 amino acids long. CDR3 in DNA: TGTGCCAGCAGCCACCCGACAGATCGGGTACTGTACTTC. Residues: CASSHPTDRVLYF.

CDR3 loop: CATQQGRNGYTF. In DNA, the CDR3 is TGTGCCACACAACAGGGGAGGAATGGCTACACCTTC. The chain has TRBV6-5 and TRBJ1-2; TRBD1 aligns across 7 bases. The CDR3 spans 12 residues. V dropped 10 bases and J dropped 6; count of bases not matched to a gene: 8. CDR1 is MNHEY, CDR2 SVGAGI, per germline.

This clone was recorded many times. CDR3 region: CASSFGTGTYNEQFF. The CDR3 region has the DNA TGTGCCAGCAGCTTTGGGACAGGCACCTACAATGAGCAGTTCTTC. The chain has TRBV5-4 and TRBJ2-1; 8 bases map to TRBD1. Per the germline V gene, CDR1 is SGHNT and CDR2 is YYREEE (reference sequence). CDR3 length equals 15 residues. J gave up 2 bases and V 2 bases, and 3 bases lay outside the gene matches.

The CDR3 bases are TGTGCCAGCAGTTCCCAGGGCCTGTTCATTGAAGCTTTCTTT. This gives the protein CASSSQGLFIEAFF. This chain links TRBV27 with TRBJ1-1, with TRBD1 as a possible D gene (5 bases). The CDR3 runs 14 residues. Looked up from germline, CDR1 is MNHEY and CDR2 is SMNVEV (reference sequence). Trimming took off 4 bases at V and 7 bases at J, with 16 bases between the two ends.

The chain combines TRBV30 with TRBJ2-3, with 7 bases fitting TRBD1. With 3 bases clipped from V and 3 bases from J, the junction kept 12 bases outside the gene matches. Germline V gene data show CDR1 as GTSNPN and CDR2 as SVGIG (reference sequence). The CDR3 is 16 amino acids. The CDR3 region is CAWSPYRGLRTDTQYF. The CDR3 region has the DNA TGTGCCTGGAGCCCTTACAGGGGCTTAAGAACAGATACGCAGTATTTT.

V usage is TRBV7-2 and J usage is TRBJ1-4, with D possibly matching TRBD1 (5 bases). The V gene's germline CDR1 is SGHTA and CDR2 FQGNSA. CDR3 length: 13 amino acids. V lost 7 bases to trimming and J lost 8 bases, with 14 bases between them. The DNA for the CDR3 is TGTGCCAGCACCCAGGGAAATCCGGAAAAACTGTTTTTT. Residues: CASTQGNPEKLFF.

CDR3 sequence (DNA): TGTGCCAGCAGGTTTGGGACAGCTAATCAGCCCCAGCATTTT. Encoded protein: CASRFGTANQPQHF. This sequence joins TRBV2 and TRBJ1-5; 7 nucleotides agree with TRBD1. V lost 6 bases and J lost 4; bases outside the gene matches: 6. CDR3 length: 14 residues. Germline CDR1 reads SNHLY; CDR2 reads FYNNEI. Looking up the rest from reference TRBV2 and TRBJ1-5 gives the full variable domain: EPEVTQTPSHQVTQMGQEVILRCVPISNHLYFYWYRQILGQKVEFLVSFYNNEISEKSEIFDDQFSVERPDGSNFTLKIRSTKLEDSAMYFCASRFGTANQPQHFGDGTRLSIL.

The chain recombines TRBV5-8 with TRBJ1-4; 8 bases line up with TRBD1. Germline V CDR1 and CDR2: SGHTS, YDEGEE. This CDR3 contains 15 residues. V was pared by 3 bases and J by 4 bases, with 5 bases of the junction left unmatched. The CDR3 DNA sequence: TGTGCCAGCAGCTCGCCCGGACAGGGTAATGAAAAACTGTTTTTT. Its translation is CASSSPGQGNEKLFF.

As DNA, the CDR3 is TGTGCCAGCAGTTACGGGGGCTTCTATGGCTACACCTTC. Protein sequence: CASSYGGFYGYTF. The genes are TRBV6-5 and TRBJ1-2; weak D call: TRBD1 (6 bases). Germline V gives CDR1 MNHEY, CDR2 SVGAGI. This CDR3 has 13 amino acids. V was pared by 2 bases and J by 4 bases, with 8 bases between.

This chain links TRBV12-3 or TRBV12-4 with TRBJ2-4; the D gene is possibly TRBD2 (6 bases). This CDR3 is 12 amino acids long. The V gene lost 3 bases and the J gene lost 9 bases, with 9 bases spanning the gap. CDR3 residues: CASSFEGGIQYF. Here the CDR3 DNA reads TGTGCCAGCAGTTTTGAGGGAGGCATTCAGTACTTC.

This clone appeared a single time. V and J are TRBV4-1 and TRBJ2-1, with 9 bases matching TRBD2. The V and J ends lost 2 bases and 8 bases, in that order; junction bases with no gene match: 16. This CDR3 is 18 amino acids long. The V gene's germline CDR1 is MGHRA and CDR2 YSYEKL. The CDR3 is CASSQPPRAGGNLHEQFF. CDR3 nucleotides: TGCGCCAGCAGCCAACCCCCTAGGGCGGGGGGGAATTTACATGAGCAGTTCTTC.

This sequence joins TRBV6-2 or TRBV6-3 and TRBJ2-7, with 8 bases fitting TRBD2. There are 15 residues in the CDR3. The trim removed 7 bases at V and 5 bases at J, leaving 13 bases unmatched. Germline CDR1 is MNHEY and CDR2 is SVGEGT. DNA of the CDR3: TGTGCCAGCAACCCTTATCGGGGGGGGCGCGACGAGCAGTACTTC. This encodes CASNPYRGGRDEQYF.

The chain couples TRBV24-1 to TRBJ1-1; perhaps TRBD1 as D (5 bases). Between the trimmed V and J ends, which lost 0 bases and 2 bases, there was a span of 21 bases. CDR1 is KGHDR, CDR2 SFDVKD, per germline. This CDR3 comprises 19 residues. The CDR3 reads CATSDLLGQPNLRNTEAFF. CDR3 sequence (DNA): TGTGCCACCAGTGATTTGCTGGGGCAGCCAAACCTTAGAAACACTGAAGCTTTCTTT.

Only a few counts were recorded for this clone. Here the CDR3 reads CATSRDYGVRNQPQHF. CDR3 DNA sequence: TGTGCCACCAGCAGAGATTATGGCGTGAGGAATCAGCCCCAGCATTTT. The chain has TRBV15 and TRBJ1-5, with unresolved D. Germline values: CDR1 LNHNV, CDR2 YYDKDF (reference sequence). V was clipped by 0 bases and J by 4 bases, with 13 bases between them. The CDR3 consists of 16 residues. Together with reference TRBV15 and TRBJ1-5, the CDR3 gives the full variable domain: DAMVIQNPRYQVTQFGKPVTLSCSQTLNHNVMYWYQQKSSQAPKLLFHYYDKDFNNEADTPDNFQSRRPNTSFCFLDIRSPGLGDTAMYLCATSRDYGVRNQPQHFGDGTRLSIL.

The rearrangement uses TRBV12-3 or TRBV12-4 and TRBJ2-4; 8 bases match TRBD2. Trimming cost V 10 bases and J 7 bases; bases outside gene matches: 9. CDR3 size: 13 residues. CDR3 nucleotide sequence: TGTGCCACCCGGCGGGCGGGGGGTAACATTCAGTACTTC. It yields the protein CATRRAGGNIQYF.

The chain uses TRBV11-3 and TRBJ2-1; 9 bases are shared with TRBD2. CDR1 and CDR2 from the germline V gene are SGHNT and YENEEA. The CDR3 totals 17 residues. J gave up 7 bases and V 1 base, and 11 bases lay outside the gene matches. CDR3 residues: CASSLGAEAGGGNEQFF. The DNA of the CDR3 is TGTGCCAGCAGCTTAGGTGCTGAAGCGGGGGGTGGGAATGAGCAGTTCTTC.

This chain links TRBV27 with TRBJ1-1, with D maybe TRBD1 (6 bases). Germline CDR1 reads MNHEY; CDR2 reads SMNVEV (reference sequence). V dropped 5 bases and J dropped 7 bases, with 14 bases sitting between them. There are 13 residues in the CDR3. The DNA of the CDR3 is TGTGCCAGCAGTGGGGAAACAGGGAATGAAGCTTTCTTT. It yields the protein CASSGETGNEAFF.

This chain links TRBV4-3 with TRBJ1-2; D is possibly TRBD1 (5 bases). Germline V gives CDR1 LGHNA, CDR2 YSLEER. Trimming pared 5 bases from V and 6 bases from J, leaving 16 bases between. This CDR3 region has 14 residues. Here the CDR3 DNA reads TGCGCCAGCAGCTCGGGGGGGTGGGCAGATGGCTACACCTTC. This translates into CASSSGGWADGYTF.

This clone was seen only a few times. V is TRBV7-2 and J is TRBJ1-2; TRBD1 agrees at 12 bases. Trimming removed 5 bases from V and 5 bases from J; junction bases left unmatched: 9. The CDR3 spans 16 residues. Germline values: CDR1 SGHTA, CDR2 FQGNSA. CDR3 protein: CASSPNPGQGAYGYTF. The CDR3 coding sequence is TGTGCCAGCAGCCCTAATCCGGGACAGGGGGCTTATGGCTACACCTTC.

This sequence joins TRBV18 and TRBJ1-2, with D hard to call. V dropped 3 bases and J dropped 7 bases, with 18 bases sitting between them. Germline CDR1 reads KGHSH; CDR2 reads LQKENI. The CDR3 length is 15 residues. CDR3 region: CASSPDLPGVGGYTF. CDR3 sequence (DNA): TGTGCCAGCTCACCGGACCTGCCCGGGGTCGGTGGCTACACCTTC.

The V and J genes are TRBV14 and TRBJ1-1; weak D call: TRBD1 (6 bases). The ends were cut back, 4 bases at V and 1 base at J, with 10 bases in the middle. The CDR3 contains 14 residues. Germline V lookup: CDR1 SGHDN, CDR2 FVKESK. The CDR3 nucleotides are TGTGCCAGCAGCCCGACAGGACCGAACACTGAAGCTTTCTTT. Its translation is CASSPTGPNTEAFF.

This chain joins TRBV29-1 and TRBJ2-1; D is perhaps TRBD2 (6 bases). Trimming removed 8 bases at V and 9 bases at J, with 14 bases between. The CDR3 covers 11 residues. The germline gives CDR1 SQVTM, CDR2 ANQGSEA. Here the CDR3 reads CSLGIGGEQFF. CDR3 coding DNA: TGCAGCTTGGGGATCGGGGGTGAGCAGTTCTTC.

The CDR3 nucleotides are TGCGCCAGCAGCACGGCTAGCGGGGCCTACAATGAGCAGTTCTTC. This sequence encodes CASSTASGAYNEQFF. This chain joins TRBV5-1 and TRBJ2-1, with 9 nucleotides matching TRBD2. The CDR3 sequence is 15 residues long. The V segment lost 4 bases and the J segment 2 bases; nucleotides outside the gene matches: 4. In germline, CDR1 is SGHRS, CDR2 YFSETQ.

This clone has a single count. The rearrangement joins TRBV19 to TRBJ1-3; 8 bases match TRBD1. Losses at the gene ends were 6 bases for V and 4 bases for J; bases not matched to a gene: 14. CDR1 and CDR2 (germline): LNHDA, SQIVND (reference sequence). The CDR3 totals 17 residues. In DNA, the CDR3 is TGTGCCAGTAGAAGGACCAGGGGGCCTTCTTCGGGAAACACCATATATTTT. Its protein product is CASRRTRGPSSGNTIYF.

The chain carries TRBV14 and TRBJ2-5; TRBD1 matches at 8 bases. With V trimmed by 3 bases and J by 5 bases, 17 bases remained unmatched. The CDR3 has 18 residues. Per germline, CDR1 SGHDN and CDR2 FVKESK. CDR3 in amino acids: CASSQGRQGMVIGETQYF. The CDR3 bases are TGTGCCAGCAGCCAGGGGCGACAGGGGATGGTAATCGGGGAGACCCAGTACTTC. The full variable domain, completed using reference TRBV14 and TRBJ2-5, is EAGVTQFPSHSVIEKGQTVTLRCDPISGHDNLYWYRRVMGKEIKFLLHFVKESKQDESGMPNNRFLAERTGGTYSTLKVQPAELEDSGVYFCASSQGRQGMVIGETQYFGPGTRLLVL.

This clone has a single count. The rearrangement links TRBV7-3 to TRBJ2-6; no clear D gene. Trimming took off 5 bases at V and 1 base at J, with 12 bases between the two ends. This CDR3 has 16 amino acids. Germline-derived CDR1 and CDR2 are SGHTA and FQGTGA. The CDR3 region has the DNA TGTGCCAGCAGCGATTCGTCCTATTCTGGGGCCAACGTCCTGACTTTC. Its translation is CASSDSSYSGANVLTF. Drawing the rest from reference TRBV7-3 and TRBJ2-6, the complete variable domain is GAGVSQTPSNKVTEKGKYVELRCDPISGHTALYWYRQSLGQGPEFLIYFQGTGAADDSGLPNDRFFAVRPEGSVSTLKIQRTERGDSAVYLCASSDSSYSGANVLTFGAGSRLTVL.